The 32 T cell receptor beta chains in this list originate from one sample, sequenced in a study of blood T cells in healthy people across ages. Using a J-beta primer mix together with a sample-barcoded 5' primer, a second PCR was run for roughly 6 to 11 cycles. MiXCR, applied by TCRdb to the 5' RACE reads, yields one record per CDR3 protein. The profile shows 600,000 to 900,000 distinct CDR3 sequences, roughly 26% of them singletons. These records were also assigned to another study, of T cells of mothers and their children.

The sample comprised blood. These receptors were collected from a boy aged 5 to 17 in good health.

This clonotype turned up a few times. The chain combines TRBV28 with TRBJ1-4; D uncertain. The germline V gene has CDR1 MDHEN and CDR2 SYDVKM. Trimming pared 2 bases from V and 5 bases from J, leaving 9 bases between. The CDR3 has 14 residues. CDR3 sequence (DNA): TGTGCCAGCAGTTTAAGGGCAGAGAATGAAAAACTGTTTTTT. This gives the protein CASSLRAENEKLFF.

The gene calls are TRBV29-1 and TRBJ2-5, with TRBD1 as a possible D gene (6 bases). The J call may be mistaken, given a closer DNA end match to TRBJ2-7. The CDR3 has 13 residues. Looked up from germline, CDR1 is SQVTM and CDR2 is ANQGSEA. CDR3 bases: TGCAGCGTTGAACGTAGGGGGTGGTACGAGCAGTACTTC. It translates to CSVERRGWYEQYF.

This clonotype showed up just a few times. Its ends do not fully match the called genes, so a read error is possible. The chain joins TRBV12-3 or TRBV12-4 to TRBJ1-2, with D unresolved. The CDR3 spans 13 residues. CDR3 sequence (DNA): TGTGCCAGCACCGGACTGTCGACCTATGGCTACGCCTTC. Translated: CASTGLSTYGYAF.

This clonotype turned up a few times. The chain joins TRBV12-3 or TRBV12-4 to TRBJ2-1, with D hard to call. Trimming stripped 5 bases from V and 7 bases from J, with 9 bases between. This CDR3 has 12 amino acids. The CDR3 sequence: CASSGTRNEQFF. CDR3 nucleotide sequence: TGTGCCAGCAGTGGCACTCGGAATGAGCAGTTCTTC.

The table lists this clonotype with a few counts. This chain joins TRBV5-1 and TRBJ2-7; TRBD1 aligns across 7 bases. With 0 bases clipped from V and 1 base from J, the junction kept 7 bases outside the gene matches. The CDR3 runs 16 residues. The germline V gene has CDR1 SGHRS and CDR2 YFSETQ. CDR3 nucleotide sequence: TGCGCCAGCAGCTTGGGACAGGGTCCTACTTCCTACGAGCAGTACTTC. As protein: CASSLGQGPTSYEQYF.

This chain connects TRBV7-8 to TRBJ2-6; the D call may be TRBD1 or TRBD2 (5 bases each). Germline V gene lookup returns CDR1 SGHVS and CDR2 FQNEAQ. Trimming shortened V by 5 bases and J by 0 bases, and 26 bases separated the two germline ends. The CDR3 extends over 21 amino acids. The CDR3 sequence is CASSPFALGTPTDSGANVLTF. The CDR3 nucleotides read TGTGCCAGCAGCCCGTTCGCTTTAGGGACCCCTACGGACTCTGGGGCCAACGTCCTGACTTTC.

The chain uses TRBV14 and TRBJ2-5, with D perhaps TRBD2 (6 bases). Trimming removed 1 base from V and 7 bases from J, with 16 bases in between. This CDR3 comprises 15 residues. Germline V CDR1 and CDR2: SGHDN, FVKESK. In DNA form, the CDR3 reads TGTGCCAGCAGCCAAGGGGACGTCCTGGGAGGGACCCAGTACTTC. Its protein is CASSQGDVLGGTQYF.

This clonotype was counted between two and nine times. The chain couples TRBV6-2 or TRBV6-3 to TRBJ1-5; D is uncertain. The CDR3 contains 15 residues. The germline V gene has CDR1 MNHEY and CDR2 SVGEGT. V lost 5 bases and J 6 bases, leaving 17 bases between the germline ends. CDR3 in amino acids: CASSTDHPTSQPQHF. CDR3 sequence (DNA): TGTGCCAGCAGTACGGACCACCCCACGTCTCAGCCCCAGCATTTT.

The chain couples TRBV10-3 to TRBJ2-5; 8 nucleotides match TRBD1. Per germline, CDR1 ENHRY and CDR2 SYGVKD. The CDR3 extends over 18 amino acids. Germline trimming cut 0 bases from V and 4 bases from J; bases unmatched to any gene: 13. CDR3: CAISESPTQGAPGETQYF. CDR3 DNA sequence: TGTGCCATCAGTGAGTCCCCGACGCAGGGGGCCCCGGGAGAGACCCAGTACTTC.

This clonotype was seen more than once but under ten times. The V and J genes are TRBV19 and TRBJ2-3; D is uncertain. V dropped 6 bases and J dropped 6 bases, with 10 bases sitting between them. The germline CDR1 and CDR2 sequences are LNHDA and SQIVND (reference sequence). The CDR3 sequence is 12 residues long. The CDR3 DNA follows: TGTGCCAGTAGGAATAACTGGGATACGCAGTATTTT. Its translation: CASRNNWDTQYF.

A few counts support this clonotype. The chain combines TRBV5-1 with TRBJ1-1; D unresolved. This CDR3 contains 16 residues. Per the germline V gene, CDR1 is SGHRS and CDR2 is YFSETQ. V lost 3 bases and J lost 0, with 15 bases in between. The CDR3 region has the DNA TGCGCCAGCAGCTCTTATGGTGGGGTCATGAACACTGAAGCTTTCTTT. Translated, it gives CASSSYGGVMNTEAFF.

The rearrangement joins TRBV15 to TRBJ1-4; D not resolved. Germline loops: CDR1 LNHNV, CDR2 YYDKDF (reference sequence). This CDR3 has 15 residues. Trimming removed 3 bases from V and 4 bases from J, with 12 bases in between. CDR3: CATSSRTASNEKLFF. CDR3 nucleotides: TGTGCCACCAGCAGTAGGACGGCCAGTAATGAAAAACTGTTTTTT.

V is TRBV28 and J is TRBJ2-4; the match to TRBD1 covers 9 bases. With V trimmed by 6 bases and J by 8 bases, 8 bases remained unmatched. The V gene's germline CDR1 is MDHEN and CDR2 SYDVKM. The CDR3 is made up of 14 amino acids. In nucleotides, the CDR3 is TGTGCCAGCAGCTCCCTAGACAGGGGGGACATTCAGTACTTC. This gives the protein CASSSLDRGDIQYF.

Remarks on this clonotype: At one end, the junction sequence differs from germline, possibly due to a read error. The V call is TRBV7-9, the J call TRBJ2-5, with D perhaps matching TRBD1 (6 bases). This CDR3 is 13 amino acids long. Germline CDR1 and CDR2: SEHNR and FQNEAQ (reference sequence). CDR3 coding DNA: TGTGCCTGCAGCTCAGCAGGGGAAGAGACCCAGTACTTC. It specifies CACSSAGEETQYF.

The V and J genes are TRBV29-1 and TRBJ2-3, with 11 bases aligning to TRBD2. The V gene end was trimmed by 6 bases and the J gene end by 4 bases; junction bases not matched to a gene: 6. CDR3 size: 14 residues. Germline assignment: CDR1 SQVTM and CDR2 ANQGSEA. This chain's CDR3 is CSVTPSGGPDTQYF. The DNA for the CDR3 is TGCAGCGTAACTCCTAGCGGGGGGCCAGATACGCAGTATTTT.

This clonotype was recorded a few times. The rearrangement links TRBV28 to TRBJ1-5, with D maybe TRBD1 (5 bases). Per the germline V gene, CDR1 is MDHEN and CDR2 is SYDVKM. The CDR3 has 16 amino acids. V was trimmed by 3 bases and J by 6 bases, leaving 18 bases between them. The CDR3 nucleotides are TGTGCCAGCAGTTTCGGCTCGGCAGGGTTGGTTCAGCCCCAGCATTTT. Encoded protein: CASSFGSAGLVQPQHF.

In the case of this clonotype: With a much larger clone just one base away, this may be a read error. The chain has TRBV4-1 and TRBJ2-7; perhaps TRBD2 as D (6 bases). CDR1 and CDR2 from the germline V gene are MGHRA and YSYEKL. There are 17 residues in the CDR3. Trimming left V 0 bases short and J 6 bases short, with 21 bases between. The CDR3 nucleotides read TGCGCCAGCAGCCAAGATACTGGCGGGGCTATCCCCTGCGAGCAGTACTTC. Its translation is CASSQDTGGAIPCEQYF.

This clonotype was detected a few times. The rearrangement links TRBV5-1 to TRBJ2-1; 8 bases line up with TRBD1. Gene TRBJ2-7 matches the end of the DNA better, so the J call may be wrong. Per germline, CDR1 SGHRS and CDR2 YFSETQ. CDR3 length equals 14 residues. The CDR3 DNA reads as TGCGCCAGCAGCCAAGCGACAGGGGTCTACGAGCAGTACTTC. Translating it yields CASSQATGVYEQYF.

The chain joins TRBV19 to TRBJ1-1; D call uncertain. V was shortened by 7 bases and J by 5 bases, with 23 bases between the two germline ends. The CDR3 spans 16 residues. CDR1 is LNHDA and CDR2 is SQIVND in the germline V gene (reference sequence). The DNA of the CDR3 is TGTGCCAGTACCCCATATGGTGACGGTGGCCGGACTGAAGCTTTCTTT. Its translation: CASTPYGDGGRTEAFF.

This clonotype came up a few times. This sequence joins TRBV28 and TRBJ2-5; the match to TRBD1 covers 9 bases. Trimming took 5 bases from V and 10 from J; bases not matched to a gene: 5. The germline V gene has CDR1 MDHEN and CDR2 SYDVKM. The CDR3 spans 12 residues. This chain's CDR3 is CASSTTGGDQYF. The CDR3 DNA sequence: TGTGCCAGCAGTACCACAGGGGGCGACCAGTACTTC.

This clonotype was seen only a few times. As DNA, the CDR3 is TGTGCCAGCAGCCATATACCGTTGGCAACTAATGAAAAACTGTTTTTT. Residues: CASSHIPLATNEKLFF. The gene calls are TRBV27 and TRBJ1-4, with D hard to call. The ends were cut back, 6 bases at V and 0 bases at J, with 14 bases in the middle. Germline CDR1 MNHEY, CDR2 SMNVEV (reference sequence). The CDR3 spans 16 residues.

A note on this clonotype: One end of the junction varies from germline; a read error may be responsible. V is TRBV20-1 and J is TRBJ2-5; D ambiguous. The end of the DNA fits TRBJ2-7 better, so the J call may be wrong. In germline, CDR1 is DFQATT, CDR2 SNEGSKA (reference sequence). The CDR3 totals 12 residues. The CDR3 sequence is CNASGLTYEQYF. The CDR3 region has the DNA TGCAATGCTAGTGGGCTAACCTACGAGCAGTACTTC.

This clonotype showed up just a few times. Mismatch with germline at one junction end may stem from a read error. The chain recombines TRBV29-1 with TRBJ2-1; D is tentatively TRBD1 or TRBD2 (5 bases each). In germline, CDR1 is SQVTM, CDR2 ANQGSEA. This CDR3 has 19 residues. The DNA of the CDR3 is TGCAGCGTCGAAGAGGGTTGGGGCGGAGGCTTGGGGTCCTACAATGAGCAGTTCTTC. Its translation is CSVEEGWGGGLGSYNEQFF.

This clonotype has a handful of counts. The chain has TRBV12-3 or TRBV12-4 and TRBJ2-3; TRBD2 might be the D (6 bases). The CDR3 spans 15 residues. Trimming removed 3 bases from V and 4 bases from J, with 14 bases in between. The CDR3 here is CASSFRHGGADTQYF. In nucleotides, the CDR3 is TGTGCCAGCAGTTTTCGTCACGGAGGGGCAGATACGCAGTATTTT.

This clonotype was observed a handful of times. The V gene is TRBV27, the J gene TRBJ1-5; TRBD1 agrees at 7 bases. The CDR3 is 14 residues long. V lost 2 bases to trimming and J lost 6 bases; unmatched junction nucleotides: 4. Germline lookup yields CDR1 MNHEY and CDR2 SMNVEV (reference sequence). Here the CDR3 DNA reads TGTGCCAGCAGTTTACGACAGGGTGGTCAGCCCCAGCATTTT. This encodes CASSLRQGGQPQHF.

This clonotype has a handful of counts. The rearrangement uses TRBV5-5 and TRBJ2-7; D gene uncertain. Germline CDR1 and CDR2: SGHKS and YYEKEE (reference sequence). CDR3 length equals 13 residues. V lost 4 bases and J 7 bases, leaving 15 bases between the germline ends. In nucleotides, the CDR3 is TGTGCCAGCAGCCGGAGCCCTTACGGGGAGCAGTACTTC. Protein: CASSRSPYGEQYF.

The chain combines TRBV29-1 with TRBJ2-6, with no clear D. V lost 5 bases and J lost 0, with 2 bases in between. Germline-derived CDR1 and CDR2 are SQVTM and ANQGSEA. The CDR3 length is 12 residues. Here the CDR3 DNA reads TGCAGCGTTCGCTCTGGGGCCAACGTCCTGACTTTC. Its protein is CSVRSGANVLTF.

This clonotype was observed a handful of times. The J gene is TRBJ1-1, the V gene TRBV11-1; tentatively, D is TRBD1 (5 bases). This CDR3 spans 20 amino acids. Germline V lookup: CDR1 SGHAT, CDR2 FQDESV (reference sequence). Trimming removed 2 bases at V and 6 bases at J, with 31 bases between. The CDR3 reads CASSLRFPLLAGLSVAEAFF. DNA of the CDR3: TGTGCCAGCAGCTTAAGGTTCCCCCTTTTGGCAGGGTTGAGTGTCGCTGAAGCTTTCTTT.

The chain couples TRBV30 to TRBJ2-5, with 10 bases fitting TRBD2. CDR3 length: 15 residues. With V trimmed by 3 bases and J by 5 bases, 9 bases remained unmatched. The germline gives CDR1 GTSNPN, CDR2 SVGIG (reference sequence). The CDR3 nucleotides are TGTGCCTGGAGCTGGCTAGCGGGGGCTGGGGAGACCCAGTACTTC. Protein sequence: CAWSWLAGAGETQYF.

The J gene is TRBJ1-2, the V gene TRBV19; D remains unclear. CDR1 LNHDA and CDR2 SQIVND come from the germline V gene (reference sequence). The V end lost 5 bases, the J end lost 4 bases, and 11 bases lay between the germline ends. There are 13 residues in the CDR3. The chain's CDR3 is CASSRTTGYGYTF. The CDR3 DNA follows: TGTGCCAGTAGTCGTACCACTGGCTATGGCTACACCTTC.

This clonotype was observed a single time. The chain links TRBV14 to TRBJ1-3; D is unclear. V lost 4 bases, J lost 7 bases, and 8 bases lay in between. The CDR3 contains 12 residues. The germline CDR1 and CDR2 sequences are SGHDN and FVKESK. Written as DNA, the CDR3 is TGTGCCAGCAGCCTAAATCAGAACACCATATATTTT. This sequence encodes CASSLNQNTIYF.

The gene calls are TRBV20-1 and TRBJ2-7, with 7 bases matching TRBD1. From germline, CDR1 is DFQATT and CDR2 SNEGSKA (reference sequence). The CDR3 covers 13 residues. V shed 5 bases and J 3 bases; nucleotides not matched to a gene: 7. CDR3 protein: CSASPGQSYEQYF. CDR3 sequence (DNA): TGCAGTGCTTCTCCGGGACAGAGCTACGAGCAGTACTTC.